This T cell receptor (beta chain) was profiled in a study of shared clonotypes between healthy human individuals. Looked up from germline, CDR1 is KGHSH and CDR2 is LQKENI. Between the trimmed V and J ends, which lost 1 base and 4 bases, there was a span of 3 bases. This CDR3 has 12 residues. Whole-study results and caveats: Measured sharing among donors was expected to vary with sequencing depth. In the sorted subsets, rarefaction showed sequencing was incomplete despite large depth.

Using immunoSEQ multiplex PCR, the repertoire was profiled, and TCRdb retains in-frame clones only, with some absent. The sample includes around 2.3 million clones, 90% to 97% of them seen just once. To note about this clone: Antigen unknown. Other DNA sequences from this sample encode an identical CDR3 as well.

The sequencing input was naive CD4+ T cells sorted from blood. Subset of the sample: CD45RA+ positively selected. The clonotype comes from a man younger than 35 in good health. The chain carries TRBV18 and TRBJ2-3, with unresolved D. CDR3 region: CASSPLADTQYF. The CDR3 DNA follows: TGTGCCAGCTCACCACTGGCAGATACGCAGTATTTT. Together with reference TRBV18 and TRBJ2-3, the CDR3 gives the full variable domain: NAGVMQNPRHLVRRRGQEARLRCSPMKGHSHVYWYRQLPEEGLKFMVYLQKENIIDESGMPKERFSAEFPKEGPSILRIQQVVRGDSAAYFCASSPLADTQYFGPGTRLTVL.